This TCR beta chain was captured in a study of shared clonotypes between healthy human individuals (dated by TCRdb to 2018 to 2021). Regarding the complete study: Two women and a few men aged 18 to 49 years were included in the cohort. Per donor, three plates each were used for CD4 naive and CD4 memory, two for CD8 naive, and one for CD8 memory. The study deeply sequenced blood TCR repertoires of about five healthy adults to estimate repertoire size and the extent of clonotype sharing between individuals. Different laboratories and diverse techniques were used to prepare libraries and sequence TCR repertoires, to increase sequencing depth and limit assay-specific biases. Per donor, leukapheresis produced somewhere between about 0.94 and 9.5 billion PBMCs. What the authors observed across the whole study: Even with the large sequencing depth, rarefaction of the sorted-subset datasets indicated that sequencing was incomplete. Sampling was restricted to blood, and TCR repertoires in tissue are likely to differ from TCR repertoires in blood. Approximately 4.8% of naive CD4, 3.5% of naive CD8, approximately 2.2% of memory CD4, and 0.4% of memory CD8 clonotypes were shared across several donors. Higher generation probabilities were observed for clonotypes shared by all four sorted-subset donors than for non-shared clonotypes. Pairwise subsampling led to the expectation that sequencing depth would affect the degree of clonotype sharing among donors. Larger estimated clonotype richness was generally found for naive subsets than for memory subsets. Because the study included a small number of donors, the genetic and exposure-history diversity represented was limited.

TCR CDR3 regions were amplified from genomic DNA by multiplex PCR using the deep immunoSEQ assay. For each cell subset, the extracted genomic DNA was distributed evenly across all wells of several immunoSEQ 96-well plates, and each plate served as one replicate. Each replicate PCR for sorted subsets received about 200 ng genomic DNA, equal to roughly 30,000 T cell genomes. The purified libraries were quantified using a Qubit 3.0 fluorometer, sized with a Bioanalyzer 2100, and then quantified again using the KAPA Library Quantification kit. A separate single-read 150-cycle Illumina NextSeq 550 flow cell was used to sequence each immunoSEQ 96-well plate. The original pipeline was this. Because the immunoSEQ output held only junctional sequences and lacked quality scores, the filtering could not match the filtering applied to full-length reads. To assign V/J genes and CDR3, sequences were annotated using PyIR, a Python wrapper for IgBLAST v1.9, with IMGT germline references. Any read was removed if the V/J assignment was weak (E-value above 1e-6), the CDR3 was missing, or the read contained stop codons, out-of-frame junctions, or ambiguous translated residues. V3J clonotypes were defined as sequences sharing the same inferred V gene, J gene, and CDR3 amino acid sequence. To compute the percentage overlap between repertoires, the number of shared unique clonotypes was divided by the size of the smaller repertoire. Three approaches were used to assess repertoire richness: RTK rarefaction, the Chao1 estimator, and Recon v2.1 estimates of unobserved clonotypes. OLGA was used to compute generation probabilities for all TCRbeta clonotypes that the gDNA method yielded from a few donors. The table comes from immuneACCESS by way of TCRdb, which keeps in-frame sequences with V and J called. Part of the clones is missing from these tables; in studies checked, under half for an unresolved V gene and the rest for unknown reasons. The DNA was the basis for D and trimming; V, J and clone size are from that table. Here the sample has over 2 million clones; 85% to 95% occur a single time. The ten biggest clones cover more than 0.1% of the sample.

In the case of this clone: Its specific antigen is unknown. Base qualities are not recorded, but no much larger clone differs from it by a single base.

Donors were healthy HIV-negative adults with no recently reported acute infections or vaccinations. Every donor was a Caucasian adult living in Nashville, Tennessee, USA. Magnetic negative selection was used to enrich CD4+ T cells, after which naive cells were positively selected on CD45RA and the negative fraction became the memory subset. Blood was obtained by leukapheresis, after which PBMCs were separated by Ficoll-Histopaque density gradient centrifugation and cryopreserved in liquid nitrogen vapor phase. Purity and quantity of every magnetically sorted T cell population were checked by analytical flow cytometry. Genomic DNA was isolated from each sorted fraction and quantified by UV absorbance on a Nanodrop 2000c. From the cysteine through the phenylalanine, the CDR3 covers 17 amino acids. CDR3 DNA only is kept here, 51 bases in frame from base 1. V loses 2 bases, J loses 11 bases, and the germline ends lie 25 bases apart. From a lookup of the germline V gene, CDR1 and CDR2 are KGHSH and LQKENI.

The clonotype was recovered from a man between 18 and 29 years old in good health. Recombination linked TRBV18 to TRBJ1-5, and TRBD1 may be the D gene, going by 5 matching bases. What was sequenced was naive CD4+ T cells sorted from blood. The sample's cell subset or site label, decoded: CD45RA+ positively selected. The DNA is as follows: TGTGCCAGCTCACCAGGGCAGGGCCTAGGGGCAATCACGGCCCAGCATTTT. It translates to CASSPGQGLGAITAQHF.